These T cell receptor beta chains were read from a single sample in a study of post-analysis software for immune sequencing data. A single record per CDR3 protein comes from TCRdb applying MiXCR to the PCR reads. The data contain fewer than 850,000 distinct CDR3 sequences, about 43% of them seen just once; the ten biggest clones take up roughly 4.4%. Sequencing was carried out using blood. These receptors were obtained from a girl under 18 with multiple sclerosis. The CDR3 runs from the conserved cysteine through the conserved F or W. The D gene is left open where the match is weak. Rows may omit the clone size; those that give it use once, few, many or a size class.

>-|TRBJ1-5|14|TRBD1|TRBV12-3/TRBV12-4
CASSPRQGTQPQHF
TGTGCCAGCAGTCCCCGACAGGGAACTCAGCCCCAGCATTTT
>-|TRBJ1-1|18|TRBD1|TRBV29-1
CSVPYPGTGGLFWTEAFF
TGCAGCGTTCCTTACCCCGGGACAGGGGGCTTGTTTTGGACTGAAGCTTTCTTT
>-|TRBJ2-1|16|-|TRBV11-3
CASSFFKGSSYNEQFF
TGTGCCAGCAGCTTTTTTAAGGGGTCCAGCTACAATGAGCAGTTCTTC
>-|TRBJ2-4|14|TRBD1|TRBV20-1
CSARAPDRGGLEYF
TGCAGTGCTAGAGCCCCGGACAGGGGCGGTTTGGAGTACTTC
>-|TRBJ2-1|14|TRBD2|TRBV6-2/TRBV6-3
CASSLAGGLNEQFF
TGTGCCAGCTCGCTAGCGGGAGGGCTCAATGAGCAGTTCTTC
>-|TRBJ2-5|16|TRBD2|TRBV7-8
CASSYTLTSLQETQYF
TGTGCCAGCAGCTACACCCTGACTAGCCTCCAAGAGACCCAGTACTTC
>-|TRBJ2-5|14|-|TRBV7-9
CASSLARANNEQYF
TGTGCCAGCAGCTTAGCCCGGGCCAACAATGAGCAGTACTTC
>-|TRBJ2-1|15|-|TRBV10-3
CAISLDSSSYNEQFF
TGTGCCATCAGCCTCGACAGTAGCTCCTACAATGAGCAGTTCTTC
>-|TRBJ2-7|13|-|TRBV12-3/TRBV12-4
CAGSYGRIYEQYF
TGTGCCGGCAGTTACGGCAGAATCTACGAGCAGTACTTC
>-|TRBJ2-7|14|TRBD1|TRBV29-1
CSPEGAIHSYEQYF
TGCAGCCCCGAGGGGGCGATTCACTCCTACGAGCAGTACTTC
>-|TRBJ2-3|17|-|TRBV2
CASSAPPRETSTDTQYF
TGTGCCAGCAGTGCCCCCCCCAGGGAAACTAGCACAGATACGCAGTATTTT
>-|TRBJ2-7|15|TRBD1|TRBV27
CASSLLGQESYEQYF
TGTGCCAGCAGTTTATTGGGACAGGAGTCCTACGAGCAGTACTTC
>-|TRBJ2-3|14|-|TRBV27
CASSLGDAGDTQYF
TGTGCCAGCAGTCTGGGCGACGCCGGAGATACGCAGTATTTT
>many|TRBJ2-5|14|-|TRBV5-1
CASSLAGPGETQYF
TGCGCCAGCAGCTTGGCGGGGCCAGGGGAGACCCAGTACTTC
>-|TRBJ1-2|17|-|TRBV4-2
CASSQHVRTLTPNGYTF
TGTGCCAGCAGCCAACATGTTAGGACACTAACACCTAATGGCTACACCTTC
>-|TRBJ2-5|16|TRBD1|TRBV25-1
CASSAQGQGEQETQYF
TGTGCCAGCAGTGCCCAGGGACAGGGAGAGCAAGAGACCCAGTACTTC
>once|TRBJ2-7|14|-|TRBV6-1
CASSVPTTGGEQYF
TGTGCCAGCAGTGTCCCGACGACTGGCGGCGAGCAGTACTTC
>-|TRBJ2-7|16|-|TRBV4-2
CASSLAATAPTYEQYF
TGTGCCAGCAGCTTGGCGGCGACAGCACCCACCTACGAGCAGTACTTC
>few|TRBJ2-7|13|-|TRBV20-1
CSAEDDNSYEQYF
TGCAGTGCAGAAGACGATAACTCCTACGAGCAGTACTTC
>-|TRBJ1-1|15|TRBD1|TRBV5-1
CASSRQGGPNTEAFF
TGCGCCAGCAGCCGACAGGGTGGTCCCAACACTGAAGCTTTCTTT
>few|TRBJ1-4|13|-|TRBV19
CASSIGVNEKLFF
TGTGCCAGTAGTATAGGGGTGAATGAAAAACTGTTTTTT
>-|TRBJ2-1|16|TRBD1|TRBV5-5
CASSSYRGTSYNEQFF
TGTGCCAGCAGCTCCTACAGGGGGACCTCCTACAATGAGCAGTTCTTC
>-|TRBJ1-4|15|TRBD1|TRBV4-2
CASSLQGQGQEKLFF
TGTGCCAGCAGCCTCCAGGGACAGGGACAGGAAAAACTGTTTTTT
>-|TRBJ2-5|13|-|TRBV20-1
CSAGTMSMGTQYF
TGCAGTGCTGGGACAATGTCGATGGGGACCCAGTACTTC
>-|TRBJ2-3|16|TRBD1|TRBV7-2
CASSSGTGTTTDTQYF
TGTGCCAGCAGCTCCGGGACAGGGACGACCACAGATACGCAGTATTTT
>-|TRBJ2-7|17|TRBD2|TRBV28
CASSLILAGGPMNEQYF
TGTGCCAGCAGTTTAATCCTAGCGGGAGGACCCATGAACGAGCAGTACTTC
>-|TRBJ1-1|15|-|TRBV7-9
CASSFGTRVNTEAFF
TGTGCCAGCAGCTTCGGTACCCGTGTGAACACTGAAGCTTTCTTT
>-|TRBJ2-7|13|-|TRBV20-1
CSASTPLLGEQYF
TGCAGTGCTAGCACACCTCTCCTAGGGGAGCAGTACTTC
>-|TRBJ2-7|14|TRBD2|TRBV20-1
CSASKLAGPYEQYF
TGCAGTGCTAGTAAGCTAGCGGGTCCCTACGAGCAGTACTTC
>-|TRBJ2-1|15|-|TRBV18
CASSPSRRFYNEQFF
TGTGCCAGCTCACCGAGCCGGAGGTTTTACAATGAGCAGTTCTTC
>-|TRBJ1-1|12|-|TRBV10-3
CATAGVNTEAFF
TGTGCCACCGCGGGGGTGAACACTGAAGCTTTCTTT
>-|TRBJ2-3|16|-|TRBV12-3/TRBV12-4
CASTLQPQTQADTQYF
TGTGCCAGCACATTGCAACCCCAAACTCAGGCAGATACGCAGTATTTT
>few|TRBJ2-7|15|TRBD2|TRBV5-1
CASSGRTSGRNEQYF
TGCGCCAGCAGCGGGCGGACTAGCGGGAGAAACGAGCAGTACTTC
>-|TRBJ1-2|13|TRBD1|TRBV12-3/TRBV12-4
CASDRGSDYGYTF
TGTGCCAGCGACAGGGGGAGTGACTATGGCTACACCTTC
>-|TRBJ2-1|15|TRBD2|TRBV2
CASTTLAGTHNEQFF
TGTGCCAGCACCACACTAGCGGGGACCCACAATGAGCAGTTCTTC
>once|TRBJ1-2|15|-|TRBV29-1
CSAGRLGPTNYGYTF
TGCAGCGCAGGACGACTGGGCCCGACTAACTATGGCTACACCTTC
>-|TRBJ1-5|16|TRBD1|TRBV6-1
CASRRGTADSNQPQHF
TGTGCCAGCAGAAGAGGGACAGCCGATAGCAATCAGCCCCAGCATTTT
>few|TRBJ2-6|18|-|TRBV29-1
CSVEVSGREDSGANVLTF
TGCAGCGTTGAAGTCTCGGGCAGGGAGGACTCTGGGGCCAACGTCCTGACTTTC
>-|TRBJ1-1|15|-|TRBV29-1
CSVSSGAFVTAEAFF
TGCAGCGTTTCCAGCGGGGCATTCGTCACCGCTGAAGCTTTCTTT
>-|TRBJ1-2|15|-|TRBV5-1
CASSPEWGADYGYTF
TGCGCCAGCAGCCCCGAATGGGGGGCGGACTATGGCTACACCTTC
>-|TRBJ1-4|17|-|TRBV7-9
CASSLLLSNLANEKLFF
TGTGCCAGCAGCTTACTCCTTTCGAATCTGGCTAATGAAAAACTGTTTTTT
>-|TRBJ1-2|16|-|TRBV28
CASIPKGRDRNYGYTF
TGTGCCAGCATCCCAAAAGGGAGGGATCGAAACTATGGCTACACCTTC
>-|TRBJ2-3|13|-|TRBV7-9
CASSLSSRGAGYF
TGTGCCAGCAGCTTAAGCTCCCGGGGAGCGGGGTATTTT
>-|TRBJ1-1|12|-|TRBV7-2
CASRSPGHEAFF
TGTGCCAGCAGATCTCCGGGCCATGAAGCTTTCTTT
>-|TRBJ2-7|12|-|TRBV9
CASAGPRNEQYF
TGTGCCAGCGCAGGACCTAGGAACGAGCAGTACTTC
>few|TRBJ2-7|14|-|TRBV7-2
CASSSRTRVEEQYF
TGTGCCAGCAGCTCGCGGACTCGGGTGGAGGAGCAGTACTTC
>few|TRBJ1-2|16|TRBD1|TRBV15
CATSRFGTGDNYGYTF
TGTGCCACCAGCAGATTCGGGACAGGCGATAACTATGGCTACACCTTC
>-|TRBJ2-5|14|TRBD2|TRBV20-1
CSADLAGVGETQYF
TGCAGTGCCGATCTAGCGGGAGTAGGAGAGACCCAGTACTTC
>-|TRBJ2-7|15|TRBD2|TRBV28
CASSLTSGEYNEQYF
TGTGCCAGCAGTCTAACTAGCGGGGAATACAATGAGCAGTACTTC
>-|TRBJ2-1|15|TRBD2|TRBV11-2
CASCGGLAGASEQFF
TGTGCCAGCTGTGGGGGACTAGCGGGAGCCAGTGAGCAGTTCTTC
>-|TRBJ1-1|14|-|TRBV6-1
CATNRPRTTTEAFF
TGTGCCACCAACCGGCCCAGGACAACCACTGAAGCTTTCTTT
>-|TRBJ2-7|13|-|TRBV11-2
CASSSGTGWEQYF
TGTGCCAGCAGCTCCGGTACGGGTTGGGAGCAGTACTTC
>-|TRBJ1-2|16|-|TRBV27
CASSPGTGPLFAGYTF
TGTGCCAGCTCCCCGGGGACCGGACCCCTATTTGCCGGCTACACCTTC
>-|TRBJ2-3|15|TRBD1|TRBV7-9
CASSRTGGNGDTQYF
TGTGCCAGCAGCAGGACAGGGGGCAATGGAGATACGCAGTATTTT
>-|TRBJ2-7|13|-|TRBV24-1
CATSDARDYEQYF
TGTGCCACCAGTGACGCCCGCGACTACGAGCAGTACTTC
>-|TRBJ1-2|15|-|TRBV19
CASSTPGIPNYGYTF
TGTGCCAGTAGTACACCGGGAATTCCAAACTATGGCTACACCTTC
>-|TRBJ1-2|15|TRBD1|TRBV6-5
CASSRATGQGSGYTF
TGTGCCAGCAGCCGTGCTACCGGACAGGGCAGCGGCTACACCTTC